The 12 T cell receptor beta chains presented below share a single source sample, sequenced in a study of memory CD4+ T cells and cytomegalovirus serostatus. Produced via immunoSEQ multiplex PCR; TCRdb's table is partial and in-frame only. The sample includes tens of thousands of clones, more than 60% of them seen just once. The sort gate was single viable CD3+CD4+CD8-CD45RO+ cells for memory CD4+ T cells. Material: memory CD4+ T cells from blood. These receptors all come from an adult in good health and CMV-seronegative.

The chain uses TRBV11-2 and TRBJ1-1, with D hard to call. The V end lost 0 bases, the J end lost 6 bases, and 8 bases lay between the germline ends. CDR3 size: 13 residues. CDR1 and CDR2 from the germline V gene are SGHAT and FQNNGV. The CDR3 sequence: CASSLDRYPEAFF. The CDR3 DNA is TGTGCCAGCAGCTTAGACAGGTACCCTGAAGCTTTCTTT.

The CDR3, as DNA: TGCAGCGTTTTAGACAGTAGCTCCTACGAGCAGTACTTC. It codes for CSVLDSSSYEQYF. The gene calls are TRBV29-1 and TRBJ2-7; possible D gene TRBD1, 5 bases. The germline V gene encodes CDR1 SQVTM and CDR2 ANQGSEA. The V and J ends lost 5 bases and 0 bases respectively, with 11 bases between them. This CDR3 spans 13 amino acids.

This sequence joins TRBV6-6 and TRBJ2-7, with 10 nucleotides matching TRBD1. The CDR3 spans 14 residues. Looked up from germline, CDR1 is MNHNY and CDR2 is SVGAGI (reference sequence). J was trimmed by 6 bases and V by 6 bases; bases with no gene match: 8. CDR3 residues: CASRTGTGVPEQYF. The DNA for the CDR3 is TGTGCCAGCAGAACCGGGACAGGGGTACCCGAGCAGTACTTC.

This clone was counted a single time. This chain joins TRBV5-1 and TRBJ2-1, with 14 bases lining up with TRBD2. Germline CDR1 reads SGHRS; CDR2 reads YFSETQ. This CDR3 has 20 residues. J lost 4 bases, V lost 4 bases, and 16 bases had no gene match. In DNA form, the CDR3 reads TGCGCCAGCAGCCTGGGAGCCGGACTAGCGGGGGGCTTTGGGTACAATGAGCAGTTCTTC. It translates to CASSLGAGLAGGFGYNEQFF.

The chain joins TRBV10-3 to TRBJ2-7; 14 bases map to TRBD2. CDR3 length: 13 amino acids. Germline CDR1 and CDR2: ENHRY and SYGVKD. J was trimmed by 10 bases and V by 3 bases; bases with no gene match: 2. CDR3 bases: TGTGCCATCAGTGACGGGACTAGCGGGGGACAGTACTTC. This gives the protein CAISDGTSGGQYF.

V usage is TRBV10-1 and J usage is TRBJ2-1; 12 nucleotides line up with TRBD2. Germline-derived CDR1 and CDR2 are WNHNN and SYGVQD (reference sequence). The CDR3 has 14 amino acids. Unmatched junction bases numbered 7, after V lost 9 bases and J lost 7 bases. The CDR3 DNA reads as TGCGCCAGGAAGGGGACTAGCGGGTCGAATGAGCAGTTCTTC. Encoded protein: CARKGTSGSNEQFF.

The chain uses TRBV18 and TRBJ2-1; D is possibly TRBD1 (6 bases). Trimming removed 4 bases at V and 4 bases at J, with 17 bases between. The CDR3 totals 16 residues. Looked up from germline, CDR1 is KGHSH and CDR2 is LQKENI. The chain's CDR3 is CASSLGQQGYYNEQFF. CDR3 nucleotides: TGTGCCAGCTCACTCGGACAACAGGGATATTACAATGAGCAGTTCTTC.

This clone was observed a few times. This sequence joins TRBV12-5 and TRBJ1-2, with 9 positions matching TRBD1. Germline values: CDR1 LGHNT, CDR2 FRNRAP. This CDR3 has 15 residues. With V trimmed by 5 bases and J by 8 bases, 12 bases remained unmatched. The CDR3, as DNA: TGTGCTAGTGGTCGAACCCGGGACAGGGTTGGAGGCTACACCTTC. Its translation is CASGRTRDRVGGYTF.

This rearrangement joins TRBV18 to TRBJ2-6, with 10 nucleotides matching TRBD2. CDR1 is KGHSH and CDR2 is LQKENI in the germline V gene. V lost 2 bases and J lost 0; bases outside the gene matches: 4. The CDR3 contains 18 residues. The CDR3 DNA reads TGTGCCAGCTCACCAGCGGCTAGCGGGAGCTCTGGGGCCAACGTCCTGACTTTC. This translates into CASSPAASGSSGANVLTF.

This chain joins TRBV29-1 and TRBJ1-4, with TRBD1 as a possible D gene (5 bases). The CDR3 is made up of 13 amino acids. Trimming cost V 4 bases and J 4 bases, with 10 bases left between them. The V gene's germline CDR1 is SQVTM and CDR2 ANQGSEA. CDR3 loop: CSVVWQGNEKLFF. CDR3 DNA sequence: TGCAGCGTTGTATGGCAGGGTAATGAAAAACTGTTTTTT.

The CDR3 DNA is TGTGCCAGCAGCTCGGGACAGAGCACAGATACGCAGTATTTT. Protein sequence: CASSSGQSTDTQYF. This chain uses TRBV7-9 with TRBJ2-3; 7 bases align to TRBD1. The CDR3 loop spans 14 amino acids. Germline loops: CDR1 SEHNR, CDR2 FQNEAQ (reference sequence). With V trimmed by 4 bases and J by 0 bases, 1 base remained unmatched. Full variable domain (missing parts from reference TRBV7-9 and TRBJ2-3): DTGVSQNPRHKITKRGQNVTFRCDPISEHNRLYWYRQTLGQGPEFLTYFQNEAQLEKSRLLSDRFSAERPKGSFSTLEIQRTEQGDSAMYLCASSSGQSTDTQYFGPGTRLTVL.

The chain has TRBV30 and TRBJ1-5; unclear D gene. CDR3 size: 13 residues. The germline V gene encodes CDR1 GTSNPN and CDR2 SVGIG (reference sequence). V gave up 2 bases and J gave up 1 base, with 6 bases separating them. The CDR3 region has the DNA TGTGCCTGGAGTCGAGAGAGCAATCAGCCCCAGCATTTT. Residues: CAWSRESNQPQHF.